The 20 T cell receptor beta chains given below trace back to one sample, sequenced in a study of blood T cell repertoires in COVID-19. Clones were sequenced by immunoSEQ multiplex PCR, and TCRdb holds only the in-frame ones, with some missing. This sample carries about 210,000 clones, roughly four fifths of them seen once, and the ten largest clones take about 2.5%. Sequenced input: peripheral blood. Receptors originate from a middle-aged woman with active or convalescent COVID-19.

V and J are TRBV15 and TRBJ1-2; possible D gene TRBD1, 5 bases. Trimming took 0 bases from V and 4 from J, leaving 12 bases between them. The CDR3 covers 15 residues. Per the germline V gene, CDR1 is LNHNV and CDR2 is YYDKDF (reference sequence). The CDR3: CATSRDGQGPYGYTF. In nucleotides, the CDR3 is TGTGCCACCAGCAGAGATGGGCAGGGCCCCTATGGCTACACCTTC.

The chain combines TRBV6-5 with TRBJ1-2; perhaps TRBD1 as D (6 bases). Trimming cost V 2 bases and J 4 bases, with 14 bases left between them. The germline CDR1 and CDR2 sequences are MNHEY and SVGAGI. This CDR3 has 15 residues. The CDR3 DNA reads TGTGCCAGCAGTTACCCCGCGGACAGTTTCTATGGCTACACCTTC. Its translation is CASSYPADSFYGYTF.

The rearrangement joins TRBV24-1 to TRBJ1-5; 9 nucleotides match TRBD1. The CDR3 loop spans 16 amino acids. Germline CDR1 and CDR2: KGHDR and SFDVKD. The V segment lost 2 bases and the J segment 4 bases; nucleotides outside the gene matches: 5. The CDR3 protein is CATSDSAGQGNQPQHF. The CDR3 nucleotides read TGTGCCACCAGTGATTCCGCGGGACAGGGTAATCAGCCCCAGCATTTT.

As to this clone: This same CDR3 is encoded by further DNA sequences in the sample. This sequence joins TRBV7-8 and TRBJ2-7; TRBD2 matches 7 bases. The V gene's germline CDR1 is SGHVS and CDR2 FQNEAQ. CDR3 length equals 14 residues. V trimming: 1 base; J trimming: 3 bases; junction bases outside the gene matches: 3. The CDR3 reads CASSLGPSGYEQYF. The CDR3 DNA reads TGTGCCAGCAGCTTAGGGCCTAGCGGCTACGAGCAGTACTTC.

By proportion, this clone is medium-sized. J is TRBJ1-2 and V is TRBV9; weak D call: TRBD1 (6 bases). V lost 0 bases to trimming and J lost 4 bases, with 7 bases between them. Germline V gene lookup returns CDR1 SGDLS and CDR2 YYNGEE. The CDR3 length is 13 residues. The CDR3 coding sequence is TGTGCCAGCAGCGTAGAACAGGGCTATGGCTACACCTTC. Translation: CASSVEQGYGYTF. Together with reference TRBV9 and TRBJ1-2, the CDR3 gives the full variable domain: DSGVTQTPKHLITATGQRVTLRCSPRSGDLSVYWYQQSLDQGLQFLIQYYNGEERAKGNILERFSAQQFPDLHSELNLSSLELGDSALYFCASSVEQGYGYTFGSGTRLTVV.

The CDR3 sequence is CASRAYANNSPLHF. In nucleotides, the CDR3 is TGTGCCAGCAGGGCTTACGCCAATAATTCACCCCTCCACTTT. The rearrangement uses TRBV5-6 and TRBJ1-6, with D hard to call. V dropped 5 bases and J dropped 5 bases, with 11 bases sitting between them. Germline V gene lookup returns CDR1 SGHDT and CDR2 YYEEEE. The CDR3 length is 14 residues.

V is TRBV13 and J is TRBJ2-1; D is unresolved. Trimming pared 5 bases from V and 8 bases from J, leaving 10 bases between. This CDR3 contains 12 residues. CDR1 and CDR2 from the germline V gene are PRHDT and FYEKMQ (reference sequence). CDR3 protein: CASSPSGDEQFF. The CDR3 nucleotides read TGTGCCAGCAGCCCCTCAGGTGATGAGCAGTTCTTC.

The CDR3 DNA sequence: TGTGCCAGCAGCTTGGGGGGTTTCGAGGGGAACACTGAAGCTTTCTTT. This codes for CASSLGGFEGNTEAFF. The chain couples TRBV7-6 to TRBJ1-1, with D perhaps TRBD1 (5 bases). Germline loops: CDR1 SGHVS, CDR2 FNYEAQ. Between the trimmed V and J ends, which lost 3 bases and 1 base, there was a span of 15 bases. This CDR3 contains 16 residues.

This clone appeared a single time. V and J are TRBV19 and TRBJ1-1; 7 positions match TRBD1. There are 14 residues in the CDR3. CDR1 and CDR2 (germline): LNHDA, SQIVND (reference sequence). Unmatched junction bases numbered 4, after V lost 6 bases and J lost 0 bases. The CDR3 DNA follows: TGTGCCAGTAGCGCGACAGGGCTGAACACTGAAGCTTTCTTT. Amino acids: CASSATGLNTEAFF.

The chain employs TRBV6-1 and TRBJ2-7; the D gene is possibly TRBD1 (6 bases). The V and J ends lost 3 bases and 3 bases respectively, with 15 bases between them. CDR1 is MNHNS and CDR2 is SASEGT in the germline V gene. This CDR3 has 15 amino acids. The CDR3 coding sequence is TGTGCCAGCAGTGACAGGGGTCCCTACTACTACGAGCAGTACTTC. This sequence encodes CASSDRGPYYYEQYF.

The chain is built from TRBV5-4 and TRBJ2-5; tentatively, D is TRBD1 (5 bases). CDR1 and CDR2 from the germline V gene are SGHNT and YYREEE (reference sequence). The CDR3 runs 12 residues. With 6 bases removed from V and 5 bases from J, the gap between germline ends came to 11 bases. CDR3 region: CASNLRGETQYF. CDR3 sequence (DNA): TGTGCCAGCAATTTAAGGGGCGAGACCCAGTACTTC.

V usage is TRBV27 and J usage is TRBJ1-5; 12 bases align to TRBD1. There are 15 residues in the CDR3. CDR1 is MNHEY, CDR2 SMNVEV, per germline (reference sequence). Germline trimming cut 4 bases from V and 6 bases from J; bases unmatched to any gene: 4. DNA of the CDR3: TGTGCCAGCAGTTCAGGGACAGGGGGCAGTCAGCCCCAGCATTTT. Translation gives CASSSGTGGSQPQHF.

This clone has a handful of counts. The chain carries TRBV7-2 and TRBJ2-7; possible D gene TRBD2, 5 bases. Trimming left V 3 bases short and J 1 base short, with 16 bases between. Germline V gives CDR1 SGHTA, CDR2 FQGNSA. The CDR3 sequence is 16 residues long. The CDR3 sequence is CASSFALRARSYEQYF. CDR3 DNA sequence: TGTGCCAGCAGCTTCGCCCTGCGGGCCCGGTCCTACGAGCAGTACTTC.

This chain connects TRBV30 to TRBJ1-5; D is unclear. Germline V gene lookup returns CDR1 GTSNPN and CDR2 SVGIG (reference sequence). The CDR3 is 13 amino acids. Trimming removed 0 bases at V and 6 bases at J, with 9 bases between. The CDR3: CAWSVLSGQPQHF. CDR3 DNA: TGTGCCTGGAGTGTACTATCGGGTCAGCCCCAGCATTTT.

V is TRBV10-2 and J is TRBJ1-5; TRBD1 might be the D (5 bases). The CDR3 is 15 residues long. Germline loops: CDR1 WSHSY, CDR2 SAAADI. V lost 4 bases, J lost 4 bases, and 14 bases lay in between. The CDR3 nucleotides read TGCGCCAGCAGTGCCTCAGGGTACGGGAATCAGCCCCAGCATTTT. Protein sequence: CASSASGYGNQPQHF.

This clone has just a few counts. The V and J genes are TRBV5-8 and TRBJ1-1; D is perhaps TRBD1 (6 bases). V was clipped by 4 bases and J by 7 bases, with 17 bases between them. The CDR3 loop spans 14 amino acids. From germline, CDR1 is SGHTS and CDR2 YDEGEE. CDR3 loop: CASSRGGHLLEAFF. The CDR3 nucleotides are TGTGCCAGCAGCAGAGGGGGACACCTGCTTGAAGCTTTCTTT.

The rearrangement links TRBV11-3 to TRBJ1-3, with 7 bases aligning to TRBD1. CDR1 and CDR2 from the germline V gene are SGHNT and YENEEA. The V gene end was trimmed by 5 bases and the J gene end by 0 bases; junction bases not matched to a gene: 4. The CDR3 contains 15 residues. The CDR3 is CASSHGTASGNTIYF. The CDR3 DNA reads TGTGCCAGCAGCCACGGGACAGCCTCTGGAAACACCATATATTTT.

The chain joins TRBV27 to TRBJ1-2; 7 bases are a match to TRBD1. This CDR3 comprises 15 residues. The junction had 9 bases not matched to a gene; V was cut back by 6 bases and J by 2 bases. Germline V gene lookup returns CDR1 MNHEY and CDR2 SMNVEV (reference sequence). CDR3 coding DNA: TGTGCCAGCAGCCCGTCGGGACAGACAAACTATGGCTACACCTTC. Protein product: CASSPSGQTNYGYTF.

Here the CDR3 DNA reads TGTGCCACAAGGGCGGGACAGGTCTCCTCTGGGGCCAACGTCCTGACTTTC. It yields the protein CATRAGQVSSGANVLTF. The chain has TRBV2 and TRBJ2-6; 8 nucleotides align to TRBD1. Looked up from germline, CDR1 is SNHLY and CDR2 is FYNNEI. V shed 10 bases and J 0 bases; nucleotides not matched to a gene: 11. The CDR3 contains 17 residues.

The V and J genes are TRBV6-5 and TRBJ1-3, with a possible D match to TRBD1 (5 bases). Germline V gene data show CDR1 as MNHEY and CDR2 as SVGAGI. V was cut by 0 bases and J by 9 bases, with 18 bases left in between. This CDR3 spans 16 amino acids. The CDR3 nucleotides read TGTGCCAGCAGTTACTCGTTAGCGGGGACCTTAACCACCATATATTTT. Amino acid sequence: CASSYSLAGTLTTIYF.